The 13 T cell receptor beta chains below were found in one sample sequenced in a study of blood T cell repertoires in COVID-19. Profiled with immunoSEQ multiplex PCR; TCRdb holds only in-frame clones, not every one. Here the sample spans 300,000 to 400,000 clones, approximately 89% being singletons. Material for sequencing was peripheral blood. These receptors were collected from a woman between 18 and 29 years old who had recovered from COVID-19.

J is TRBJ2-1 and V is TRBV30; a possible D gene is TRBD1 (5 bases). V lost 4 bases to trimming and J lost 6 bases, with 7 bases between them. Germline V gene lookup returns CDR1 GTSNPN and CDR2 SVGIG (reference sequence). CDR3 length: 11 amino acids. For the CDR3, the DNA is TGTGCCTGGATCGACAGCAATGAGCAGTTCTTC. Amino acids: CAWIDSNEQFF.

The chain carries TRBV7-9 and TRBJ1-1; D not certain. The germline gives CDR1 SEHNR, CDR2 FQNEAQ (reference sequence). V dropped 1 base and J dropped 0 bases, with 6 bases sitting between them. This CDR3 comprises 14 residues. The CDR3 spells CASSLEQMNTEAFF. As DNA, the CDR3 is TGTGCCAGCAGCTTAGAACAGATGAACACTGAAGCTTTCTTT.

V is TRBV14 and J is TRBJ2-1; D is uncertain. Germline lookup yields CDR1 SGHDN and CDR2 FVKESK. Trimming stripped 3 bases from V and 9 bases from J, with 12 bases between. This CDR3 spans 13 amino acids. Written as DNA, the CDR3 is TGTGCCAGCAGCCAGGTCGGAGCTGTTGAGCAGTTCTTC. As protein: CASSQVGAVEQFF.

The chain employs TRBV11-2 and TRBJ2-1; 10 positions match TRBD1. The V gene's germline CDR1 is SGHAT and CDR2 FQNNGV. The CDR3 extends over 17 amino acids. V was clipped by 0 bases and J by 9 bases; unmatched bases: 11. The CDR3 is CASSLDKPGQGSSEQFF. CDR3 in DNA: TGTGCCAGCAGCTTAGACAAACCGGGACAGGGGTCTAGTGAGCAGTTCTTC.

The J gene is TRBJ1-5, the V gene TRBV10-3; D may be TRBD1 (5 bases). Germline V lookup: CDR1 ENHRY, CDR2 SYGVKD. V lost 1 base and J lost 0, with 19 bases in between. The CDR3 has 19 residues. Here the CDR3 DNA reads TGTGCCATCAGTGAGTGGTTTGGAGGGGAGGCGTATAGCAATCAGCCCCAGCATTTT. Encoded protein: CAISEWFGGEAYSNQPQHF.

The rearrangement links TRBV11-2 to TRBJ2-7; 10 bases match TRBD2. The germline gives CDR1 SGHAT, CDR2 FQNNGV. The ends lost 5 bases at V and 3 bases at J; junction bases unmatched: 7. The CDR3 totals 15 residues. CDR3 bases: TGTGCCAGCAGCCTCTCAGCGGGAGGGAACTACGAGCAGTACGTC. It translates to CASSLSAGGNYEQYV.

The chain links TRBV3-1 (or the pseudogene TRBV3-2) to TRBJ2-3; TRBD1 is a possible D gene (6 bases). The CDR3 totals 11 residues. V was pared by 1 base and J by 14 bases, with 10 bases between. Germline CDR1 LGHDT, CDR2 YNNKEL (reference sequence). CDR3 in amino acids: CASSQGNRAYF. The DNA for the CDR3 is TGTGCCAGCAGCCAAGGTAACAGGGCGTATTTT.

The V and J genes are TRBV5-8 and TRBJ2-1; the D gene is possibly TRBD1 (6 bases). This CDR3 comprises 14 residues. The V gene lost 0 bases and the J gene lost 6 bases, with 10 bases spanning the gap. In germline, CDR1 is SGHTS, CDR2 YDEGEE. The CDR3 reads CASSLDRVGNEQFF. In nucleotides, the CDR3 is TGTGCCAGCAGCTTGGACAGGGTAGGCAATGAGCAGTTCTTC.

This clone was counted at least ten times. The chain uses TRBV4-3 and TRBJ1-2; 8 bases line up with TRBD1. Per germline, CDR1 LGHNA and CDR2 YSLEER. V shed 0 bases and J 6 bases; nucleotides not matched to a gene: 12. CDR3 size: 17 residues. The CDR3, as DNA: TGCGCCAGCAGCCAAGAGGACAGGGTATTCTCGGTGCATGGCTACACCTTC. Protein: CASSQEDRVFSVHGYTF.

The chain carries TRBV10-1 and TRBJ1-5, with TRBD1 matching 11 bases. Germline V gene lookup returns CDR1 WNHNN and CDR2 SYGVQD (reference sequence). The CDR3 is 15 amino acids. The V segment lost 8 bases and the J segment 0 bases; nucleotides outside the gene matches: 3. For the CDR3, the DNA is TGCGCCAGCGGGGACAGGGGGTATAGCAATCAGCCCCAGCATTTT. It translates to CASGDRGYSNQPQHF.

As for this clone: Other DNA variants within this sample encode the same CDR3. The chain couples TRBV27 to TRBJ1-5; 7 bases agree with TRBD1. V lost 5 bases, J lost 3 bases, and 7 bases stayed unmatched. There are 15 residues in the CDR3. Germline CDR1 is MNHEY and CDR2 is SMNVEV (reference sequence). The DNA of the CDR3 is TGTGCCAGCAGTACCCGGGACAGACTCAATCAGCCCCAGCATTTT. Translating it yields CASSTRDRLNQPQHF.

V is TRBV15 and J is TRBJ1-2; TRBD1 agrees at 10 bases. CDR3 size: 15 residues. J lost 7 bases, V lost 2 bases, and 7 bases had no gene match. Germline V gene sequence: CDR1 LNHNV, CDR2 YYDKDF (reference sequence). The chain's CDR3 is CATSRTGTGVGGYTF. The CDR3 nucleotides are TGTGCCACCAGCAGAACCGGGACAGGGGTTGGTGGCTACACCTTC. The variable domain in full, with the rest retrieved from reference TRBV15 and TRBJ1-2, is DAMVIQNPRYQVTQFGKPVTLSCSQTLNHNVMYWYQQKSSQAPKLLFHYYDKDFNNEADTPDNFQSRRPNTSFCFLDIRSPGLGDTAMYLCATSRTGTGVGGYTFGSGTRLTVV.

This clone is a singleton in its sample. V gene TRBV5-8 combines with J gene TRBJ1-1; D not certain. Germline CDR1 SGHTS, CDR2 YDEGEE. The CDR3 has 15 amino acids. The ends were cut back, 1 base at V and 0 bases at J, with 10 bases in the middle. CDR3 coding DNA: TGTGCCAGCAGCTTGACGGAGGGCCTGAACACTGAAGCTTTCTTT. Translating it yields CASSLTEGLNTEAFF.